This note documents a single T cell receptor beta chain sequence. This sample was included in a study of blood T cell repertoires in COVID-19. Study context: There were acute and convalescent COVID-19 samples, and they came from the United States, Italy and Spain. The cDNA or gDNA used as material had been derived from T cells, B-cell-depleted T cells, or PBMCs.

Using immunoSEQ multiplex PCR, the repertoire was profiled, and TCRdb retains in-frame clones only, with some absent. The repertoire consists of tens of thousands of clones, with about 88% occurring once and the leading ten covering roughly an eighth. Sequencing input: peripheral blood. The receptor was derived from a human donor in a cohort sampled during active COVID-19. The donor label of this sample is uncertain.

The chain's CDR3 is CARSLDRGLGYTF. The CDR3 DNA sequence: TGTGCCAGAAGCTTGGACAGGGGGCTTGGCTACACCTTC. V is TRBV5-3 and J is TRBJ1-2; the match to TRBD1 covers 9 bases. TRBV5-3 belongs to the ORF category, with a function that is uncertain. The CDR3 runs 13 residues. Trimming took 0 bases from V and 7 from J; bases not matched to a gene: 1.